A selection of T cell receptor beta chains follows, all from one sample in a study of shared clonotypes between healthy human individuals. Clones were read by immunoSEQ multiplex PCR, and TCRdb kept only the in-frame ones, dropping some. The sample has roughly 2.5 million clones, approximately 92% seen once. Sequenced input: naive CD4+ T cells sorted from blood. These receptors came from a man between 18 and 29 years old in good health. Each CDR3 is given with its conserved first and last residue. A D gene is named only where the DNA matches it firmly. The size of a clone is reported for some rows only, either as once, few or many, or as a class for expanded clones.

v_call	j_call	cdr3_length	d_call	clone_size	cdr3_aa
TRBV5-6	NA	15	TRBD1	NA	CASTPWDRGPYEQYF
TRBV6-6	TRBJ1-5	14	NA	NA	CASRRDASNQPQHF
TRBV4-3	TRBJ2-7	16	TRBD2	NA	CASSQGRLAGTYEQYF
TRBV21-1	TRBJ1-5	15	NA	NA	CASSKPGPILQPQHF
TRBV23-1	TRBJ2-6	16	TRBD1	NA	CASSQETGSGANVLTF
TRBV5-5	TRBJ1-4	15	NA	NA	CASSSFKVMGEKLFF
TRBV18	TRBJ2-1	13	NA	NA	CASSPLGAGEQFF
TRBV30	TRBJ1-2	16	TRBD1	NA	CAWSTGQGATNYGYTF
TRBV5-1	TRBJ2-7	14	TRBD1	NA	CASSLAGGLNEQYF
TRBV27	TRBJ2-7	14	TRBD1	NA	CASSRDRLSYEQYF
TRBV7-2	TRBJ2-1	15	TRBD2	NA	CASSLGLAGVNEQFF
TRBV2	TRBJ1-6	15	NA	NA	CASSDGILGSSPLHF
TRBV30	TRBJ1-4	14	TRBD1	NA	CAWSVDRGTGKLFF
TRBV19	TRBJ2-3	16	TRBD2	NA	CASSLAAGANTDTQYF
TRBV6-1	TRBJ2-3	14	TRBD2	NA	CASNSGGAPDTQYF
TRBV5-4	TRBJ2-5	14	NA	NA	CASSPGAGRETQYF
TRBV28	TRBJ2-7	11	NA	NA	CASAASYEQYF
TRBV28	TRBJ1-5	12	NA	NA	CASSASNQPQHF
TRBV11-3	TRBJ2-3	16	TRBD2	once	CASSPGTSGGTDTQYF
TRBV5-4	TRBJ1-2	15	NA	once	CASSLGQEVDYGYTF
TRBV18	TRBJ2-7	13	NA	NA	CASSPKDSYEQYF
TRBV6-6	TRBJ2-1	16	TRBD2	NA	CASSSIAGLSYNEQFF
TRBV6-1	TRBJ2-5	14	TRBD1	NA	CASSETGGQETQYF
TRBV18	TRBJ1-1	16	TRBD1	NA	CASSPPGQILNTEAFF
TRBV4-1	TRBJ2-7	16	NA	once	CASSHGSLGSLYEQYF
TRBV4-1	TRBJ2-3	16	TRBD2	NA	CASSQGLAGDTDTQYF
TRBV6-6	TRBJ2-6	15	NA	NA	CASSYAVLGANVLTF
TRBV6-5	NA	14	NA	NA	CASRRGIMGYEQYF
TRBV19	TRBJ2-2	14	NA	NA	CASSGWIFTGELFF
TRBV5-1	TRBJ2-5	17	TRBD2	NA	CASSLALSGGAQETQYF
TRBV28	TRBJ2-1	16	TRBD1	NA	CASSSPGQGSYNEQFF
TRBV27	TRBJ2-2	16	NA	NA	CASSSPSQGRSGELFF
TRBV5-4	TRBJ1-4	14	NA	NA	CASSLSSANEKLFF